This T cell receptor (beta chain) came from a study of blood T cell repertoires in COVID-19. This clone was seen a single time. CDR1 is KGHSH, CDR2 LQKENI, per germline. The CDR3 runs to 13 residues. V trimming: 6 bases; J trimming: 4 bases; junction bases outside the gene matches: 3. Categorization into cohorts depended on clinical history that participants reported. Source study methods: By means of reference gene primer amplification, nucleated cell counts were estimated. Method: immunoSEQ multiplex PCR; TCRdb's copy keeps in-frame clones and lacks some. V and J calls and clone size are given by that table; D and trimming were obtained from the DNA. The sample has fewer than 400,000 clones, over 85% seen once.

The chain links TRBV18 to TRBJ2-5, with 9 bases matching TRBD2. This clonotype originated in a young woman who had recovered from COVID-19. Sample: PBMCs or T cells enriched from blood (not recorded which). CDR3 nucleotides: TGTGCCAGCTCCCTTAGCGGGGGAGAGACCCAGTACTTC. Amino acids: CASSLSGGETQYF.